Detailed here is one T cell receptor beta chain. Added to each PCR by spiking were synthetic TCR analog templates. This table comes from immunoSEQ multiplex PCR, and its TCRdb copy is limited to in-frame clones, with some not included. The data contain about 71,000 clones, about 88% of them singletons. This sample stems from a study of PD-L1 blockade in urothelial cancer. At the level of the study: Blood yielded a median of about 140,000 T cells per sample.

CDR1 LNHNV and CDR2 YYDKDF come from the germline V gene (reference sequence). V was clipped by 0 bases and J by 6 bases, with 18 bases between them. The CDR3 runs to 17 residues. The chain employs TRBV15 and TRBJ2-1; tentatively, D is TRBD2 (5 bases). This TCR was recovered from a man between 60 and 75 years old with urothelial cancer. Here the sequenced sample was PBMCs, taken around atezolizumab (anti-PD-L1) treatment. In DNA form, the CDR3 reads TGTGCCACCAGCAGAGATTCTAGCCTTCCCAGCCCCAATGAGCAGTTCTTC. Encoded protein: CATSRDSSLPSPNEQFF.